Listed here are 18 T cell receptor beta chains from one sample, sequenced in a study of T cell responses to AZD1222 COVID-19 vaccine (dated by TCRdb to the early 2020s). In the paper's terms, the time point label means: baseline before first vaccination. The library was generated by the immunoSEQ multiplex PCR assay. Entries here come from immuneACCESS through TCRdb and include only in-frame sequences with V and J called. Some clones fail to appear in such tables; in the studies checked, an unresolved V gene covers under half of the shortfall, and the cause of the remainder is unknown. The table for this sample lists about 150,000 clones; about 88% of them were counted only once. The biggest ten clones account for around 3% of the sample. The sequences come from peripheral blood, collected on day 0 of AZD1222 vaccination. These receptors were collected from an adult in good health.

The V and J genes are TRBV19 and TRBJ1-2, with D possibly being TRBD1 (5 bases). The CDR3 has 14 residues. Germline values: CDR1 LNHDA, CDR2 SQIVND (reference sequence). V was shortened by 3 bases and J by 2 bases, with 10 bases between the two germline ends. CDR3 region: CASSIGGGNYGYTF. CDR3 bases: TGTGCCAGTAGTATTGGGGGAGGGAACTATGGCTACACCTTC.

The chain employs TRBV24-1 and TRBJ2-1, with TRBD1 matching 10 bases. The CDR3 is 17 amino acids. Germline lookup yields CDR1 KGHDR and CDR2 SFDVKD. V lost 4 bases and J lost 5; bases outside the gene matches: 10. CDR3 loop: CATSDAKGTGVDNEQFF. In nucleotides, the CDR3 is TGTGCCACCAGTGACGCTAAAGGGACAGGGGTCGACAATGAGCAGTTCTTC.

The chain combines TRBV5-1 with TRBJ1-1, with 7 bases that match TRBD1. The germline V gene has CDR1 SGHRS and CDR2 YFSETQ. Trimming took 6 bases from V and 10 from J; bases not matched to a gene: 12. CDR3 length equals 13 residues. The DNA of the CDR3 is TGCGCCAGCAATCCTGGAGACAGGGAAGGAGCTTTCTTT. This translates into CASNPGDREGAFF.

CDR3 DNA sequence: TGCGCCAGCAGCTTGGCCCAACAGGGCGAGACCCAGTACTTC. It is translated as CASSLAQQGETQYF. This chain uses TRBV5-1 with TRBJ2-5, with D possibly being TRBD1 (6 bases). With 0 bases removed from V and 5 bases from J, the gap between germline ends came to 11 bases. The germline V gene has CDR1 SGHRS and CDR2 YFSETQ. There are 14 residues in the CDR3.

The J gene is TRBJ2-2, the V gene TRBV18; 9 bases align to TRBD1. The CDR3 spans 15 residues. V trimming: 4 bases; J trimming: 1 base; junction bases outside the gene matches: 1. Germline V gives CDR1 KGHSH, CDR2 LQKENI. The DNA for the CDR3 is TGTGCCAGCTCACGGGGACAGGGGAACACCGGGGAGCTGTTTTTT. It encodes CASSRGQGNTGELFF.

The chain recombines TRBV19 with TRBJ2-2; 7 bases map to TRBD1. CDR1 is LNHDA, CDR2 SQIVND, per germline (reference sequence). The CDR3 contains 14 residues. Losses at the gene ends were 6 bases for V and 7 bases for J; bases not matched to a gene: 8. The CDR3 DNA follows: TGTGCCAGTAGAGGAAGACAGGGAATCGGGGAGCTGTTTTTT. Its protein product is CASRGRQGIGELFF.

This chain joins TRBV4-2 and TRBJ1-1; D unclear. Trimming took 3 bases from V and 5 from J, leaving 10 bases between them. The CDR3 runs to 13 residues. Germline-derived CDR1 and CDR2 are LGHNA and YNFKEQ. The CDR3 reads CASSQDSWTEAFF. The CDR3 DNA is TGTGCCAGCAGCCAGGACTCTTGGACTGAAGCTTTCTTT.

The chain joins TRBV11-2 to TRBJ2-1; 10 bases are shared with TRBD1. Germline trimming cut 4 bases from V and 8 bases from J; bases unmatched to any gene: 8. This CDR3 contains 15 residues. Looked up from germline, CDR1 is SGHAT and CDR2 is FQNNGV. This chain's CDR3 is CASSSGQGTFYEQFF. CDR3 sequence (DNA): TGTGCCAGCAGCTCGGGACAGGGGACCTTCTATGAGCAGTTCTTC.

The chain couples TRBV21-1 to TRBJ1-2. TRBV21-1 is a pseudogene. The CDR3 sequence is 12 residues long. The CDR3 DNA sequence: TGTGCCAGCAGCAAAATAAACTATGGCTACACCTTC. Protein: CASSKINYGYTF.

The J gene is TRBJ2-3, the V gene TRBV3-1 (or the pseudogene TRBV3-2); TRBD2 is a possible D gene (5 bases). The CDR3 sequence is 14 residues long. Germline V gene data show CDR1 as LGHDT and CDR2 as YNNKEL (reference sequence). The germline V and J ends were trimmed by 3 bases and 11 bases, with 18 bases remaining between them. CDR3 in amino acids: CASSQMDFSLGQYF. CDR3 DNA: TGTGCCAGCAGCCAGATGGACTTCTCCCTGGGGCAGTATTTT.

V is TRBV9 and J is TRBJ2-5; tentatively, D is TRBD1 or TRBD2 (6 bases each). The CDR3 is 12 amino acids. Germline V gene data show CDR1 as SGDLS and CDR2 as YYNGEE. The V gene lost 4 bases and the J gene lost 7 bases, with 11 bases spanning the gap. The CDR3: CASSPEGGTQYF. In nucleotides, the CDR3 is TGTGCCAGCAGCCCCGAGGGGGGGACCCAGTACTTC.

The J gene is TRBJ1-5, the V gene TRBV28; 9 bases are shared with TRBD1. V trimming: 5 bases; J trimming: 2 bases; junction bases outside the gene matches: 4. This CDR3 has 15 amino acids. The germline V gene has CDR1 MDHEN and CDR2 SYDVKM. Here the CDR3 reads CASSGGQGGNQPQHF. CDR3 nucleotides: TGTGCCAGCAGTGGGGGACAGGGAGGCAATCAGCCCCAGCATTTT.

This clone showed up just once. The chain recombines TRBV4-2 with TRBJ2-1; tentatively, D is TRBD1 or TRBD2 (6 bases each). Germline-derived CDR1 and CDR2 are LGHNA and YNFKEQ. The length of the CDR3 is 15 residues. V lost 1 base and J lost 3, with 10 bases in between. The CDR3 loop reads CASSQAGASYNEQFF. The CDR3 nucleotides read TGTGCCAGCAGCCAAGCGGGGGCCAGCTACAATGAGCAGTTCTTC.

The CDR3 region has the DNA TGCGCCAGCAGCCAATACCCGGGACAAATTAATGAAAAACTGTTTTTT. Its protein product is CASSQYPGQINEKLFF. The V and J genes are TRBV4-1 and TRBJ1-4, with D tentatively TRBD1 (6 bases). The CDR3 is made up of 16 amino acids. The V end was cut by 2 bases, the J end by 4 bases, with 14 bases between. The germline CDR1 and CDR2 sequences are MGHRA and YSYEKL.

This chain connects TRBV12-3 or TRBV12-4 to TRBJ1-3; the D is unclear. This CDR3 has 12 residues. With 10 bases removed from V and 0 bases from J, the gap between germline ends came to 7 bases. The CDR3 DNA reads TGTGCCACCTCGAGCTCTGGAAACACCATATATTTT. Translation: CATSSSGNTIYF.

This clone showed up just a few times. This sequence joins TRBV18 and TRBJ1-6; D is unresolved. V was shortened by 5 bases and J by 0 bases, with 11 bases between the two germline ends. Germline CDR1 KGHSH, CDR2 LQKENI. The CDR3 length is 16 residues. The CDR3 nucleotides read TGTGCCAGCTCAGTGGACTCGAGCTCCTATAATTCACCCCTCCACTTT. Translated: CASSVDSSSYNSPLHF.

CDR3 DNA: TGCAGCGCAAGGGCCTTGAACACTGAAGCTTTCTTT. It codes for CSARALNTEAFF. The chain recombines TRBV29-1 with TRBJ1-1, with D unresolved. Germline lookup yields CDR1 SQVTM and CDR2 ANQGSEA. This CDR3 comprises 12 residues. Trimming cost V 7 bases and J 0 bases, with 9 bases left between them.

In its sample, this clone was seen once. The chain employs TRBV12-3 or TRBV12-4 and TRBJ2-7; D is unresolved. Trimming took 0 bases from V and 0 from J, leaving 3 bases between them. The CDR3 runs to 13 residues. The CDR3 sequence is CASSLADSYEQYF. DNA of the CDR3: TGTGCCAGCAGTTTAGCGGACTCCTACGAGCAGTACTTC.